The rows below give T cell receptor beta chains drawn from one sample of a study of cytotoxic CD8 clonotypes in ibrutinib-treated CLL. Some clones are missing from TCRdb's copy, which holds only in-frame ones; the method was immunoSEQ multiplex PCR. The sample carries around 20,000 clones, roughly 80% recorded once. This specimen consisted of PBMCs, obtained before ibrutinib treatment. The receptor source for this set is a human donor with chronic lymphocytic leukemia. CDR3s include the opening cysteine and the closing phenylalanine or tryptophan.

CDR3 protein: CATSPGTLNTGELFF; J gene: TRBJ2-2; V gene: TRBV19
CDR3 protein: CASSLPPPRLAGGPGDEQYF; J gene: TRBJ2-7; V gene: TRBV28
CDR3 protein: CAISPVGGEGFF; J gene: TRBJ1-1; V gene: TRBV10-3
CDR3 protein: CASSYRGDRGNEQFF; J gene: TRBJ2-1; V gene: TRBV6-6
CDR3 protein: CASSLGGIQETQYF; J gene: TRBJ2-5; V gene: TRBV7-3
CDR3 protein: CSVEDWQNYGYTF; J gene: TRBJ1-2; V gene: TRBV29-1
CDR3 protein: CASCLTGQWNGYTF; J gene: TRBJ1-2; V gene: TRBV28
CDR3 protein: CASGLTGGINYGYTF; J gene: TRBJ1-2; V gene: TRBV28
CDR3 protein: CASSWQGPYEQYF; J gene: TRBJ2-7; V gene: TRBV2
CDR3 protein: CASSPVRTNEKLFF; J gene: TRBJ1-4; V gene: TRBV7-6
CDR3 protein: CASSWTNTDTQYF; J gene: TRBJ2-3; V gene: TRBV5-1
CDR3 protein: CSAGGTGITGELFF; J gene: TRBJ2-2; V gene: TRBV29-1
CDR3 protein: CASSLRMTNRGKNTEAFF; J gene: TRBJ1-1; V gene: TRBV11-1
CDR3 protein: CASSRGTVGEQYF; J gene: TRBJ2-7; V gene: TRBV7-6
CDR3 protein: CASSLGVGQGVKGYEQYF; J gene: TRBJ2-7; V gene: TRBV5-8
CDR3 protein: CASSYLVDEQFF; J gene: TRBJ2-1; V gene: TRBV6-6
CDR3 protein: CASSYGPVTEAFF; J gene: TRBJ1-1; V gene: TRBV6-5
CDR3 protein: CASSARSAGGYGYTF; J gene: TRBJ1-2; V gene: TRBV18
CDR3 protein: CASSLDNYGYTF; J gene: TRBJ1-2; V gene: TRBV5-1
CDR3 protein: CATRAGGLRDNEQFF; J gene: TRBJ2-1; V gene: TRBV6-1
CDR3 protein: CASSLSPLAGNEQFF; J gene: TRBJ2-1; V gene: TRBV11-2
CDR3 protein: CAGRGRGDNQPQHF; J gene: TRBJ1-5; V gene: TRBV19
CDR3 protein: CASSFPAGSTYEQYF; J gene: TRBJ2-7; V gene: TRBV5-8